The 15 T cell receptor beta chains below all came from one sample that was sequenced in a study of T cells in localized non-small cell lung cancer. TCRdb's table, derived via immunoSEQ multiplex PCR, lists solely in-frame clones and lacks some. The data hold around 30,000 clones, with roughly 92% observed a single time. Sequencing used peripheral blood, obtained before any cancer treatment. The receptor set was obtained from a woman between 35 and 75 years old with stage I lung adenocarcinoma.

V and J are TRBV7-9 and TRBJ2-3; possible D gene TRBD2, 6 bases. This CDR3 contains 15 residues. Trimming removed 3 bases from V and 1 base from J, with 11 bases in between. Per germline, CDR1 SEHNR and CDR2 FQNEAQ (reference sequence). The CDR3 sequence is CASSLGRGRTDTQYF. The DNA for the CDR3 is TGTGCCAGCAGCTTGGGGCGGGGACGCACAGATACGCAGTATTTT.

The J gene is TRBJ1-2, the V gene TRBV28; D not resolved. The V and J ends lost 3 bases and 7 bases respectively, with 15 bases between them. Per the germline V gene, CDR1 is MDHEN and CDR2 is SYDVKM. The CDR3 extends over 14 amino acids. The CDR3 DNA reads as TGTGCCAGCAGTTTTGTCGTGCTGGGAGGTGGCTACACCTTC. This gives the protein CASSFVVLGGGYTF.

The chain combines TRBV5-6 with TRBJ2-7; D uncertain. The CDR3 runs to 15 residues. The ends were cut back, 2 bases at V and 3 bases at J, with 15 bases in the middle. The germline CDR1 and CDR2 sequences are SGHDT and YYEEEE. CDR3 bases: TGTGCCAGCAGCTTTAAGCACCGTGCCTTCTACGAGCAGTACTTC. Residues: CASSFKHRAFYEQYF.

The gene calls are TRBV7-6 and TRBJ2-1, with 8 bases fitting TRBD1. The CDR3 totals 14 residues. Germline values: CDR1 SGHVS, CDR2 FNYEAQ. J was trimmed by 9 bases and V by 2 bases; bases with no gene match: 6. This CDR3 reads CASSLQGASAEQFF. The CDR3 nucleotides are TGTGCCAGCAGCTTACAGGGGGCGTCAGCTGAGCAGTTCTTC.

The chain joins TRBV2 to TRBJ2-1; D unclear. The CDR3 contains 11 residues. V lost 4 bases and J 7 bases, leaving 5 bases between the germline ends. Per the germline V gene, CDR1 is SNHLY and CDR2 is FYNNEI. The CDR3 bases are TGTGCCAGCAGTGGGGGTAATGAGCAGTTCTTC. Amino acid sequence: CASSGGNEQFF.

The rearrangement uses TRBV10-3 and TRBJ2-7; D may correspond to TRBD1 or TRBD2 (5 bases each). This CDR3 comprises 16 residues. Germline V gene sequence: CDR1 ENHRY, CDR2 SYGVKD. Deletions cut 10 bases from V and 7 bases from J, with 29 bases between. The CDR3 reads CATENRDQIRGREQYF. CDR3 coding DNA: TGTGCCACGGAAAACCGGGACCAAATTAGGGGTAGGGAGCAGTACTTC.

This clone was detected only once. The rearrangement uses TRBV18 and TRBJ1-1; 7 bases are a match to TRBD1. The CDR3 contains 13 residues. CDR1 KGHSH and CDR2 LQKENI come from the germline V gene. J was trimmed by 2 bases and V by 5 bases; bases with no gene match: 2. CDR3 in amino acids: CASSGQANTEAFF. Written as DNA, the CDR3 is TGTGCCAGCTCAGGACAGGCAAACACTGAAGCTTTCTTT.

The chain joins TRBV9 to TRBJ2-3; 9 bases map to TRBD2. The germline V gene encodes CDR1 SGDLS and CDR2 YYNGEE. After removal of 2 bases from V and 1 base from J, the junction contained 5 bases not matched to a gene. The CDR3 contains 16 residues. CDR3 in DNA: TGTGCCAGCAGCGTCATTAGCGGGAGTGGCACAGATACGCAGTATTTT. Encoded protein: CASSVISGSGTDTQYF.

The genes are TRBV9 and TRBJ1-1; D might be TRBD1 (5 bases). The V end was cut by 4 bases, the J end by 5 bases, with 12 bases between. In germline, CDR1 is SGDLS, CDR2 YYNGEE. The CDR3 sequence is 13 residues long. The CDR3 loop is CASSSTPGTEAFF. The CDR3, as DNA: TGTGCCAGCAGCTCAACCCCAGGGACTGAAGCTTTCTTT.

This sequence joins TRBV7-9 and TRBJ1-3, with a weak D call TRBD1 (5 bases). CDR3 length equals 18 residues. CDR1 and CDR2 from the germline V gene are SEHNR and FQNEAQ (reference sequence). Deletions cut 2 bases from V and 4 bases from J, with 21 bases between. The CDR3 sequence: CASSLSKGDLSSGNTIYF. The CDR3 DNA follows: TGTGCCAGCAGCTTATCAAAAGGGGACCTCTCCTCGGGAAACACCATATATTTT.

The CDR3 DNA follows: TGCGCCAGCAGCCAAGGACACAACTCTGGAAACACCATATATTTT. It specifies CASSQGHNSGNTIYF. The chain couples TRBV4-3 to TRBJ1-3; D is uncertain. CDR1 and CDR2 (germline): LGHNA, YSLEER. With 1 base removed from V and 0 bases from J, the gap between germline ends came to 7 bases. The CDR3 consists of 15 residues.

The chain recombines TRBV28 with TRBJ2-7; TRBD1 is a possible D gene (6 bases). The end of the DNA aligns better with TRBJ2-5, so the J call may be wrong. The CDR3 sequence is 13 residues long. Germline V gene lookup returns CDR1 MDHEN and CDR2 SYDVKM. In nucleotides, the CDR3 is TGTGCCAGCAGTTTAACAGGGAAAGAGACCCAGTACTTC. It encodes CASSLTGKETQYF.

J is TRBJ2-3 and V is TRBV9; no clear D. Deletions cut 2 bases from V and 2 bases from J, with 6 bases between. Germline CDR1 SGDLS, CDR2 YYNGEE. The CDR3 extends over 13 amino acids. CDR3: CASSVYFTDTQYF. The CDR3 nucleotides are TGTGCCAGCAGCGTGTATTTCACAGATACGCAGTATTTT.

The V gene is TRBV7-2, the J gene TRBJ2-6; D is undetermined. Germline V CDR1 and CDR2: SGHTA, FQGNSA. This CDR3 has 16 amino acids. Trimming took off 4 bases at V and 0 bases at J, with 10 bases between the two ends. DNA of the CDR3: TGTGCCAGCAGCTACTCAGGAACCTCTGGGGCCAACGTCCTGACTTTC. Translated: CASSYSGTSGANVLTF. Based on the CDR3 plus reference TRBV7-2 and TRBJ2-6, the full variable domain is GAGVSQSPSNKVTEKGKDVELRCDPISGHTALYWYRQSLGQGLEFLIYFQGNSAPDKSGLPSDRFSAERTGGSVSTLTIQRTQQEDSAVYLCASSYSGTSGANVLTFGAGSRLTVL.

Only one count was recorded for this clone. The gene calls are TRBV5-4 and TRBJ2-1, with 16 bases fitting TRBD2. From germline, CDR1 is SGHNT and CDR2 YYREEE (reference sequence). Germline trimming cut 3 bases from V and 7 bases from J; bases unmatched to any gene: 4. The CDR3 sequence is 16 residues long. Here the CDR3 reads CASSSGLAGGLNEQFF. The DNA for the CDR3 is TGTGCCAGCAGCTCGGGACTAGCGGGGGGGCTGAATGAGCAGTTCTTC. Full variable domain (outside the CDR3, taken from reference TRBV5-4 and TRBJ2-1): ETGVTQSPTHLIKTRGQQVTLRCSSQSGHNTVSWYQQALGQGPQFIFQYYREEENGRGNFPPRFSGLQFPNYSSELNVNALELDDSALYLCASSSGLAGGLNEQFFGPGTRLTVL.